Listed below are T cell receptor beta chains from one sample, sequenced in a study of blood T cell repertoires in COVID-19. Measured with immunoSEQ multiplex PCR; TCRdb has only the in-frame clones, and not every one. Of about 250,000 clones in the sample, 85% to 90% were seen once. The specimen was PBMCs or T cells enriched from blood (not recorded which). The receptors were gathered from a man younger than 35 who had recovered from COVID-19. CDR3s include the opening cysteine and the closing phenylalanine or tryptophan. The D gene is left open where the match is weak. Only some rows state a clone size, as once, few, many or a class for expanded clones.

TRBD2 | 13 | TRBJ2-5 | . | TRBV25-1 | TGTGCCAGCACACTAGCGGGAGTCGAGACCCAGTACTTC | CASTLAGVETQYF
. | 14 | TRBJ1-1 | . | TRBV11-1 | TGTGCCAGCAGCTTATCGGGGTATGGAGTTGAAGCTTTCTTT | CASSLSGYGVEAFF
TRBD2 | 16 | TRBJ2-2 | . | TRBV13 | TGTGCCAGCAGCCCTCGAGCGGGAGTCGACACCGGGGAGCTGTTTTTT | CASSPRAGVDTGELFF
. | 14 | TRBJ1-1 | many | TRBV7-9 | TGTGCCAGCAGCTTAGGGCCCGCGAACACTGAAGCTTTCTTT | CASSLGPANTEAFF
. | 14 | TRBJ2-1 | . | TRBV24-1 | TGTGCCACCAGGGGGGGGCAGAGCCTCAATGAGCAGTTCTTC | CATRGGQSLNEQFF
. | 13 | TRBJ1-3 | . | TRBV30 | TGTGCCTGGAAGACAGTCTCTGGAAACACCATATATTTT | CAWKTVSGNTIYF
TRBD1 | 14 | TRBJ2-1 | . | TRBV28 | TGTGCCAGCAGTTTCTACGACAGGGGGAATGAGCAGTTCTTC | CASSFYDRGNEQFF
TRBD1 | 15 | TRBJ1-1 | . | TRBV10-3 | TGTGCCATCAGTGAATTCGGGACAGAGGACACTGAAGCTTTCTTT | CAISEFGTEDTEAFF
. | 14 | TRBJ1-5 | . | TRBV6-5 | TGTGCCAGCTCCCCCCAGGGAAGCAATCAGCCCCAGCATTTT | CASSPQGSNQPQHF
. | 15 | TRBJ1-2 | . | TRBV5-1 | TGCGCCAGCAGCCAACAAGGACGGGGAAGCTATGGCTACACCTTC | CASSQQGRGSYGYTF
. | 15 | TRBJ2-4 | . | TRBV4-2 | TGTGCCAGCAGCCCAGAAGGCGGGGCCAAAAACATTCAGTACTTC | CASSPEGGAKNIQYF
TRBD1 | 14 | TRBJ1-3 | . | TRBV7-6 | TGTGCCAGCAGGGGGACAGACTCTGGAAACACCATATATTTT | CASRGTDSGNTIYF
. | 14 | TRBJ1-1 | . | TRBV5-8 | TGTGCCAGCAGCCGACATAGGACAGACACTGAAGCTTTCTTT | CASSRHRTDTEAFF
TRBD1 | 15 | TRBJ2-2 | . | TRBV15 | TGTGCCACCACCCCGGACAGGGTCAACACCGGGGAGCTGTTTTTT | CATTPDRVNTGELFF
TRBD1 | 15 | TRBJ1-1 | . | TRBV5-8 | TGTGCCAGCAGCTTGGGGACAGGGCGGGCCACTGAAGCTTTCTTT | CASSLGTGRATEAFF
TRBD1 | 17 | TRBJ2-1 | . | TRBV7-2 | TGTGCCAGCAGCTTAGACAGGGGCCACACCTCCTACAATGAGCAGTTCTTC | CASSLDRGHTSYNEQFF
. | 13 | TRBJ2-2 | . | TRBV12-3/TRBV12-4 | TGTGCCAGCAGTTCGGGTTCCCCCGGGGAGCTGTTTTTT | CASSSGSPGELFF
TRBD1 | 16 | TRBJ2-3 | . | TRBV5-1 | TGCGCCAGCAGCTTCCAGGGGGCGATTCGCACAGATACGCAGTATTTT | CASSFQGAIRTDTQYF
. | 13 | TRBJ2-5 | . | TRBV7-9 | TGTGCCAGCAGCTCGGGACTTGAAGAGACCCAGTACTTC | CASSSGLEETQYF
. | 16 | TRBJ1-1 | . | TRBV21-1 | TGTGCCAGCAGCAAAGGGACAGGGCCGATGAACACTGAAGCTTTCTTT | CASSKGTGPMNTEAFF
TRBD1 | 13 | TRBJ1-1 | . | TRBV19 | TGTGCCAGTAGCAATCGAGGGACAGCTGAAGCTTTCTTT | CASSNRGTAEAFF
. | 14 | TRBJ2-2 | once | TRBV6-4 | TGTGCCAGCAGTGAGGTAGCGGATACCGGGGAGCTGTTTTTT | CASSEVADTGELFF
TRBD1 | 15 | TRBJ2-1 | . | TRBV24-1 | TGTGCCACCAGTGACAGGGGGCTAGCTAGGGATGAGCAGTTCTTC | CATSDRGLARDEQFF
TRBD1 | 16 | TRBJ1-6 | few | TRBV5-1 | TGCGCCAGCAGCTTAACTCCGGGACAGGGGTATTCACCCCTCCACTTT | CASSLTPGQGYSPLHF
TRBD2 | 16 | TRBJ2-7 | many | TRBV28 | TGTGCCAGCAGTTTATCTGGGACTAGCGGCCTCTACGAGCAGTACTTC | CASSLSGTSGLYEQYF
. | 16 | TRBJ1-4 | . | TRBV15 | TGTGCCACCAGCAGAGATCCAGGAGCGGCAAATGAAAAACTGTTTTTT | CATSRDPGAANEKLFF
TRBD2 | 14 | TRBJ2-5 | . | TRBV10-2 | TGCGCCAGCAGTGAGTTTAGCGGGGGTGAGACCCAGTACTTC | CASSEFSGGETQYF
. | 15 | TRBJ2-4 | . | TRBV19 | TGTGCCAGTAGCCCCGGCAGGGGAGCCAAAAACATTCAGTACTTC | CASSPGRGAKNIQYF
TRBD1 | 15 | TRBJ1-4 | . | TRBV28 | TGTGCCAGCAGTTTAGGACAGGGCCGGGGTGAAAAACTGTTTTTT | CASSLGQGRGEKLFF
. | 14 | TRBJ1-1 | few | TRBV10-1 | TGCGCCAGCAGTGATGGTCAGATGAACACTGAAGCTTTCTTT | CASSDGQMNTEAFF
. | 15 | TRBJ2-2 | . | TRBV30 | TGTGCCTGGAGTGGGCGGGGGCGTGACACCGGGGAGCTGTTTTTT | CAWSGRGRDTGELFF
. | 14 | TRBJ1-1 | . | TRBV3-1/TRBV3-2 | TGTGCCAGCAGCCAAGCGTTGGGTGAGGCTGAAGCTTTCTTT | CASSQALGEAEAFF
. | 15 | TRBJ2-1 | . | TRBV11-3 | TGTGCCAGCAGCTTAAAGCGGAGTACCTACAATGAGCAGTTCTTC | CASSLKRSTYNEQFF
TRBD1 | 15 | TRBJ2-7 | . | TRBV19 | TGTGCCAGTAGTGCCGGGACAGGGTACCCCTACGAGCAGTACTTC | CASSAGTGYPYEQYF
TRBD1 | 16 | TRBJ1-4 | . | TRBV2 | TGTGCCAGCAGCGGACAGGGAGCAACCATTGGCGGAAAACTGTTTTTT | CASSGQGATIGGKLFF
. | 18 | TRBJ1-3 | . | TRBV3-1/TRBV3-2 | TGTGCCAGCAGCCAAGACCCAGAAGCGGCACCGCCGGGAAACACCATATATTTT | CASSQDPEAAPPGNTIYF
TRBD1 | 15 | TRBJ1-4 | few | TRBV15 | TGTGCCACCGGGGGGACAGCGAGGGCTAATGAAAAACTGTTTTTT | CATGGTARANEKLFF
. | 18 | TRBJ1-2 | . | TRBV5-5 | TGTGCCAGCAGCTTCGAGGGACCCAGGGGTCCCTCTAACTATGGCTACACCTTC | CASSFEGPRGPSNYGYTF
. | 15 | TRBJ1-4 | . | TRBV7-2 | TGTGCCAGCAGGGGGGGGACCGCAACTAATGAAAAACTGTTTTTT | CASRGGTATNEKLFF
. | 15 | TRBJ2-3 | . | TRBV25-1 | TGTGCCAGCAGTGATCTCCTAATCGGGGCAGATACGCAGTATTTT | CASSDLLIGADTQYF
TRBD2 | 19 | TRBJ2-1 | few | TRBV4-1 | TGCGCCAGCAGCCAAGATCCGGGACTAGCGGGGGGCACCTACAATGAGCAGTTCTTC | CASSQDPGLAGGTYNEQFF
TRBD1 | 17 | TRBJ1-3 | . | TRBV18 | TGTGCCAGCTCACCAGGGACAGGGGGCTTTGGTGGAAACACCATATATTTT | CASSPGTGGFGGNTIYF
. | 13 | TRBJ1-1 | . | TRBV3-1/TRBV3-2 | TGTGCCAGCAGCCAAGTACTGCGGACTGAAGCTTTCTTT | CASSQVLRTEAFF
TRBD2 | 16 | TRBJ2-1 | . | TRBV3-1/TRBV3-2 | TGTGCCAGCAGCCAAGTCCTGACTAGCGAGAGCTATGAGCAGTTCTTC | CASSQVLTSESYEQFF
. | 10 | TRBJ1-5 | . | TRBV28 | TGTGGGGCCGGGGATCAGCCCCAGCATTTT | CGAGDQPQHF
. | 15 | TRBJ2-3 | . | TRBV30 | TGTGCCTGGAGTAGGGTGGGGGGAATCACAGATACGCAGTATTTT | CAWSRVGGITDTQYF